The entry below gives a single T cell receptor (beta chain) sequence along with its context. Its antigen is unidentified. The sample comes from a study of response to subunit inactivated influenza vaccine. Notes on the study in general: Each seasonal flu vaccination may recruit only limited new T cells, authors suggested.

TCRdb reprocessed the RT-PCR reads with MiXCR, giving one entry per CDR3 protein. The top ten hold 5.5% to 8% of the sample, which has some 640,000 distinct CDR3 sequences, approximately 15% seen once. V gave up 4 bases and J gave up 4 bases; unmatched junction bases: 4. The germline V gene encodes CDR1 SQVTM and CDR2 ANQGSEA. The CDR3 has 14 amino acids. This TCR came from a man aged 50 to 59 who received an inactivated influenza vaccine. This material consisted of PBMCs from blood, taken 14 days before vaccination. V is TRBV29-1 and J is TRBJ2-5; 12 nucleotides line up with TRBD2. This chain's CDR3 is CSVGTSGIPETQYF. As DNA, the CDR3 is TGCAGCGTTGGGACTAGCGGGATCCCAGAGACCCAGTACTTC.